Reported below is one TCR beta chain. The antigen remains unidentified. CDR3 size: 12 residues. Germline V gene sequence: CDR1 LNHNV, CDR2 YYDKDF (reference sequence). V lost 6 bases and J 3 bases, leaving 9 bases between the germline ends. The sample comes from a study of Graves' ophthalmopathy and Graves' hyperthyroidism. Beta-chain TCR CDR3 regions were amplified from RNA transcripts. HTBI primers primed a first-round RT-PCR, and a second-round multiplex PCR followed. TCRdb fed the multiplex PCR reads into MiXCR, producing one record per CDR3 protein. Altogether almost 750,000 distinct CDR3 sequences are present, roughly 40% being singletons, with the ten largest covering 44%. General study points: In separating ophthalmopathy from stable hyperthyroidism, a 13-signature model achieved 87.88% sensitivity and about 80% specificity.

Sequences were obtained from peripheral blood. This chain links TRBV15 with TRBJ2-7, with D hard to call. This TCR was recovered from an adult man with Graves' ophthalmopathy. The DNA of the CDR3 is TGTGCCACCAGGGGTACCGACTACGAGCAGTACTTC. The encoded protein is CATRGTDYEQYF. Full variable domain (missing parts from reference TRBV15 and TRBJ2-7): DAMVIQNPRYQVTQFGKPVTLSCSQTLNHNVMYWYQQKSSQAPKLLFHYYDKDFNNEADTPDNFQSRRPNTSFCFLDIRSPGLGDTAMYLCATRGTDYEQYFGPGTRLTVT.